These T cell receptor beta chains were read from a single sample in a study of blood T cell repertoires in COVID-19. Repertoires were generated with immunoSEQ multiplex PCR, while TCRdb's copy carries only in-frame clones and drops some. This sample has roughly 280,000 clones; approximately 87% occur once, and the top ten carry about 4.5%. What was sequenced was peripheral blood. The source of these receptors is a man between 60 and 75 years old who had recovered from COVID-19. CDR3s include the opening cysteine and the closing phenylalanine or tryptophan. Each record gives: clone size, V gene, CDR3 length, D gene, J gene, CDR3 protein, CDR3 DNA. D genes are given only for firm matches. The size entry is marked missing in some rows and otherwise reads once, few, many or a size class.

>NA|TRBV18|16|TRBD2|TRBJ2-3
CASSPPLAGSTDTQYF
TGTGCCAGCTCACCACCACTAGCGGGGAGCACAGATACGCAGTATTTT
>NA|TRBV9|14|TRBD1|TRBJ2-1
CASVRDRGSNEQFF
TGTGCCAGCGTTCGGGACAGGGGTTCAAATGAGCAGTTCTTC
>NA|TRBV27|16|NA|TRBJ1-3
CASSFSIGGRGNTIYF
TGTGCCAGCAGTTTCTCCATCGGGGGGCGGGGAAACACCATATATTTT
>NA|TRBV5-8|15|TRBD1|TRBJ2-5
CASSRTTGAGETQYF
TGTGCCAGCAGCCGAACGACAGGGGCCGGGGAGACCCAGTACTTC
>NA|TRBV19|15|NA|TRBJ2-1
CASSEIAVMHNEQFF
TGTGCCAGTAGTGAAATAGCGGTGATGCACAATGAGCAGTTCTTC
>few|TRBV4-2|13|NA|TRBJ1-1
CASSREMNTEAFF
TGTGCCAGCAGCCGGGAGATGAACACTGAAGCTTTCTTT
>NA|TRBV6-1|13|NA|TRBJ1-1
CASSEALTSEAFF
TGTGCCAGCAGTGAAGCGTTGACATCAGAAGCTTTCTTT
>NA|TRBV4-1|14|NA|TRBJ2-3
CASSRASLTDTQYF
TGCGCCAGCAGCCGGGCTAGCCTCACAGATACGCAGTATTTT
>NA|TRBV29-1|12|TRBD1|TRBJ2-5
CSVETGIETQYF
TGCAGCGTTGAGACAGGGATCGAGACCCAGTACTTC
>NA|TRBV18|13|NA|TRBJ1-1
CASSPDRSTEAFF
TGTGCCAGCTCACCCGACAGGAGCACTGAAGCTTTCTTT
>NA|TRBV6-5|13|NA|TRBJ1-6
CASSYSPVRPLHF
TGTGCCAGCAGTTACTCTCCTGTCAGACCCCTCCACTTT
>NA|TRBV7-9|15|TRBD1|TRBJ2-1
CASSDGQVGYNEQFF
TGTGCCAGCAGCGATGGACAGGTCGGGTACAATGAGCAGTTCTTC
>NA|TRBV27|14|TRBD2|TRBJ2-1
CASTPRGAGDEQFF
TGTGCCAGCACTCCGCGGGGGGCCGGGGATGAGCAGTTCTTC
>NA|TRBV27|17|TRBD2|TRBJ2-3
CASSLWVGGRGTDTQYF
TGTGCCAGCAGTTTATGGGTGGGCGGGAGAGGCACAGATACGCAGTATTTT